This is a list of T cell receptor beta chains from one sample in a study of neoadjuvant anti-PD-1 for oral cavity cancer. TCRdb keeps only in-frame clones here, not all; method: immunoSEQ multiplex PCR. The sample lists fewer than 90,000 clones, approximately 85% occurring once. The starting material was PBMCs, obtained after nivolumab (anti-PD-1) treatment. These receptors all stem from a person aged 35-79 years with oral cavity squamous cell carcinoma. Both conserved end residues are part of each CDR3. The D gene is left open where the match is weak. Rows may omit the clone size; those that give it use once, few, many or a size class.

J gene | clone size | V gene | D gene | CDR3 protein | CDR3 DNA
TRBJ2-1 | - | TRBV19 | TRBD2 | CASQLEEGGRASDEQFF | TGTGCCAGCCAGCTCGAAGAGGGCGGGAGGGCCTCGGATGAGCAGTTCTTC
TRBJ2-1 | - | TRBV5-1 | TRBD1 | CASSWGQAANEQFF | TGCGCCAGCAGCTGGGGACAGGCGGCTAATGAGCAGTTCTTC
TRBJ1-3 | - | TRBV6-1 | - | CASSDPVRNTIYF | TGTGCCAGCAGTGACCCCGTTAGGAACACCATATATTTT
TRBJ1-2 | - | TRBV10-3 | TRBD1 | CAIKPGQGPHGYTF | TGTGCCATCAAACCGGGACAGGGGCCCCATGGCTACACCTTC
TRBJ2-1 | - | TRBV29-1 | - | CSVGDPNEQFF | TGCAGCGTCGGGGATCCCAATGAGCAGTTCTTC
TRBJ2-7 | - | TRBV4-2 | - | CASSQDDGGFAYEQYF | TGTGCCAGCAGCCAAGATGATGGCGGGTTCGCCTACGAGCAGTACTTC
TRBJ1-2 | - | TRBV2 | TRBD1 | CASILDRSGYTF | TGTGCCAGCATTCTGGACAGGAGTGGCTACACCTTC
TRBJ2-5 | - | TRBV7-3 | - | CASSLGTAGAETQYF | TGTGCCAGCAGCTTAGGTACAGCCGGGGCAGAGACCCAGTACTTC
TRBJ2-7 | - | TRBV30 | - | CAWSFQGLYEQYF | TGTGCCTGGAGTTTCCAGGGTCTCTACGAGCAGTACTTC
TRBJ2-7 | - | TRBV11-2 | - | CASSLVGIQAYEQYF | TGTGCCAGCAGCTTAGTCGGGATCCAGGCCTACGAGCAGTACTTC
TRBJ1-1 | - | TRBV5-1 | - | CASSLRDIVNTEAFF | TGCGCCAGCAGCTTGCGGGACATCGTGAACACTGAAGCTTTCTTT
TRBJ2-2 | - | TRBV4-2 | TRBD2 | CASSHTIRTSGKAGELFF | TGTGCCAGCAGCCACACTATTCGGACTAGCGGGAAGGCCGGGGAGCTGTTTTTT
TRBJ2-3 | medium-sized | TRBV29-1 | - | CSVGAPGRDTQYF | TGCAGCGTTGGCGCCCCAGGGAGGGATACGCAGTATTTT
TRBJ1-5 | once | TRBV19 | - | CASSVRAKGQPQHF | TGTGCCAGTAGTGTCCGGGCAAAGGGTCAGCCCCAGCATTTT
TRBJ2-7 | once | TRBV18 | - | CASSRVSAGAGSPYEQYF | TGTGCCAGCTCACGGGTTAGCGCGGGGGCTGGCTCACCCTACGAGCAGTACTTC
TRBJ2-1 | - | TRBV6-1 | - | CASSAYTGMGYNEQFF | TGTGCCAGCAGTGCCTATACAGGGATGGGGTACAATGAGCAGTTCTTC
TRBJ2-1 | - | TRBV30 | - | CAWSVLSGLNEQFF | TGTGCCTGGAGTGTACTTTCGGGGCTCAATGAGCAGTTCTTC
TRBJ2-2 | - | TRBV11-3 | TRBD2 | CASSYRRTSINTGELFF | TGTGCCAGCAGCTATAGGCGGACTAGCATTAACACCGGGGAGCTGTTTTTT
TRBJ1-1 | - | TRBV7-9 | - | CASSGRSLGTEAFF | TGTGCCAGCAGCGGGCGGTCGCTAGGGACTGAAGCTTTCTTT
TRBJ2-3 | - | TRBV27 | TRBD2 | CASRISGSTDTQYF | TGTGCCAGCAGGATTAGCGGGAGCACAGATACGCAGTATTTT
TRBJ2-6 | - | TRBV7-2 | - | CASSPQSSGANVLTF | TGTGCCAGCAGCCCTCAGAGCTCTGGGGCCAACGTCCTGACTTTC
TRBJ2-1 | - | TRBV6-1 | TRBD1 | CASSGTGGYNEQFF | TGTGCCAGCAGTGGGACAGGGGGCTACAATGAGCAGTTCTTC
TRBJ2-7 | - | TRBV7-8 | - | CASSLGRTAGTYEQYF | TGTGCCAGCAGCTTAGGCCGGACAGCAGGGACCTACGAGCAGTACTTC
TRBJ2-3 | once | TRBV5-1 | TRBD2 | CASSSSGSPPSDTQYF | TGCGCCAGCAGCTCTAGCGGGAGTCCCCCTTCAGATACGCAGTATTTT
TRBJ2-5 | - | TRBV14 | - | CASSPGETQYF | TGTGCCAGCAGCCCGGGGGAGACCCAGTACTTC
TRBJ1-5 | - | TRBV2 | - | CASSDLGQPQHF | TGTGCCAGCAGTGACTTAGGCCAGCCCCAGCATTTT
TRBJ2-1 | once | TRBV5-1 | TRBD2 | CASSLALADYNEQFF | TGCGCCAGCAGCTTGGCACTAGCGGACTACAATGAGCAGTTCTTC
TRBJ2-4 | once | TRBV6-4 | - | CASSCGHKNADF | TGTGCCAGCAGCTGTGGACACAAAAACGCCGACTTC
TRBJ2-5 | - | TRBV7-2 | TRBD2 | CASSSGLALQETQYF | TGTGCCAGCAGCTCGGGACTAGCGCTACAAGAGACCCAGTACTTC
TRBJ2-5 | - | TRBV7-8 | - | CASSLSETQYF | TGTGCCAGCAGCTTATCCGAGACCCAGTACTTC
TRBJ2-5 | - | TRBV7-9 | - | CASSFFPHETQYF | TGTGCCAGCAGCTTTTTCCCTCACGAGACCCAGTACTTC
TRBJ2-1 | - | TRBV10-3 | - | CAISGGGGRGNEQFF | TGTGCCATCAGTGGGGGGGGCGGGAGAGGCAATGAGCAGTTCTTC
TRBJ2-1 | few | TRBV9 | TRBD2 | CASSVDSGENEQFF | TGTGCCAGCAGCGTAGACAGCGGGGAAAATGAGCAGTTCTTC
TRBJ2-1 | - | TRBV9 | - | CASSKGQRLVNEQFF | TGTGCCAGCAGCAAAGGACAGAGGTTAGTCAATGAGCAGTTCTTC
TRBJ2-1 | - | TRBV2 | TRBD2 | CASSSSGRGDEQFF | TGTGCCAGCAGTTCTAGCGGGAGGGGGGATGAGCAGTTCTTC
TRBJ1-5 | - | TRBV21-1 | - | CASSKERGRDNQPQHF | TGTGCCAGCAGCAAAGAGAGGGGGAGGGACAATCAGCCCCAGCATTTT
TRBJ2-1 | once | TRBV14 | TRBD2 | CASSQGFGLAGANEQFF | TGTGCCAGCAGCCAAGGTTTCGGGCTAGCGGGAGCCAATGAGCAGTTCTTC
TRBJ2-7 | - | TRBV4-1 | TRBD2 | CASSQVAGGPSSYEQYF | TGCGCCAGCAGCCAAGTAGCGGGAGGGCCTAGCTCCTACGAGCAGTACTTC
TRBJ1-4 | - | TRBV9 | TRBD1 | CASSGTGGSEKLFF | TGTGCCAGCAGCGGAACAGGGGGCAGTGAAAAACTGTTTTTT
TRBJ2-3 | - | TRBV19 | - | CASSNWASSTDTQYF | TGTGCCAGTAGTAATTGGGCCTCTAGCACAGATACGCAGTATTTT
TRBJ2-7 | once | TRBV19 | - | CASSSGRKVEQYF | TGTGCCAGTAGCTCGGGCCGGAAGGTCGAGCAGTACTTC
TRBJ2-7 | - | TRBV6-5 | - | CASSYSWGSEQYF | TGTGCCAGCAGTTACTCTTGGGGGAGCGAGCAGTACTTC
TRBJ1-4 | - | TRBV11-2 | TRBD1 | CASSFQAGGGNEKLFF | TGTGCCAGCAGTTTTCAGGCAGGGGGCGGTAATGAAAAACTGTTTTTT
TRBJ1-4 | - | TRBV19 | - | CATEGLAEKLFF | TGTGCCACGGAGGGGTTGGCTGAAAAACTGTTTTTT
TRBJ1-5 | few | TRBV10-2 | - | CASSGTGGNQPQHF | TGCGCCAGCAGTGGTACGGGGGGAAATCAGCCCCAGCATTTT
TRBJ2-5 | - | TRBV15 | - | CATSRDAKLQYF | TGTGCCACCAGCAGAGACGCCAAGCTCCAGTACTTC
TRBJ1-3 | - | TRBV6-4 | TRBD1 | CASSRTGGDGNTIYF | TGTGCCAGCAGCCGGACAGGGGGCGATGGAAACACCATATATTTT
TRBJ2-2 | - | TRBV6-4 | - | CASSTQGGNTGELFF | TGTGCCAGCAGTACCCAAGGGGGTAACACCGGGGAGCTGTTTTTT